This T cell receptor (beta chain) was retrieved from a study of response to subunit inactivated influenza vaccine. Notes on the study in general: Few additional T cells are recruited per seasonal influenza vaccination, authors suggested.

J was trimmed by 5 bases and V by 0 bases; bases with no gene match: 6. Germline V gene lookup returns CDR1 SGDLS and CDR2 YYNGEE. The CDR3 covers 15 residues. Each CDR3 protein gets one entry after TCRdb re-called the RT-PCR reads with MiXCR. This table has fewer than 800,000 distinct CDR3 sequences, about 15% appearing once. This clonotype was counted a few times. Its antigen is not known. The material sequenced was PBMCs from blood, taken roughly 13 days after vaccination. This receptor was taken from a man aged 45-60 years who received an inactivated influenza vaccine. The gene calls are TRBV9 and TRBJ1-2; TRBD1 agrees at 8 bases. Here the CDR3 reads CASSVERTGTYGYTF. The CDR3 DNA sequence: TGTGCCAGCAGCGTAGAAAGGACAGGGACATATGGCTACACCTTC. Variable domain in full (rest from reference TRBV9 and TRBJ1-2): DSGVTQTPKHLITATGQRVTLRCSPRSGDLSVYWYQQSLDQGLQFLIQYYNGEERAKGNILERFSAQQFPDLHSELNLSSLELGDSALYFCASSVERTGTYGYTFGSGTRLTVV.